This T cell receptor (beta chain) was identified in a study of high-grade serous ovarian cancer treatment subgroups. This CDR3 comprises 18 residues. Germline V CDR1 and CDR2: KGHSH, LQKENI. J lost 5 bases, V lost 5 bases, and 20 bases had no gene match. Some clones are missing from TCRdb's copy, which holds only in-frame ones; the method was immunoSEQ multiplex PCR. This table holds thousands of clones, about 69% found once. Tumor samples were obtained before definitive surgery or chemotherapy. V usage is TRBV18 and J usage is TRBJ2-5, with 7 bases aligning to TRBD2. The origin of this receptor is a human donor with high-grade serous ovarian cancer. Sequencing was carried out using tumor tissue. The CDR3 bases are TGTGCCAGCTCATCGTGGACGGGCCTTGCGGGAGCTGTGGAGACCCAGTACTTC. Its translation: CASSSWTGLAGAVETQYF.